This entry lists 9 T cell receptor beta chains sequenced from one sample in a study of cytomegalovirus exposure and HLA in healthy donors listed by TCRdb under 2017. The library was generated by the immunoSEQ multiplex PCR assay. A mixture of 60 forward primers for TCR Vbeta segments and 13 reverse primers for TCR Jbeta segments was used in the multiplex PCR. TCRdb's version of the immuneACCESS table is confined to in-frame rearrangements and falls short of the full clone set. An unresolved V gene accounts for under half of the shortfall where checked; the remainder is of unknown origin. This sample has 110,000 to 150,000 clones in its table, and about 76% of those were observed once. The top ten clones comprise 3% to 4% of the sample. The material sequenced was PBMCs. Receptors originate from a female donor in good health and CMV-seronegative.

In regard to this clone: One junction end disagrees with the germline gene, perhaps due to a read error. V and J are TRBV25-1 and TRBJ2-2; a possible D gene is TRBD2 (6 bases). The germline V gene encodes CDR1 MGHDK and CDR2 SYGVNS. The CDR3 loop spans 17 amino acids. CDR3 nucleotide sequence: TGTGCCAGCAGTGAACTGGGGCGGGGACCGAAGACCGGGGAGCTGTTTTTT. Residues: CASSELGRGPKTGELFF.

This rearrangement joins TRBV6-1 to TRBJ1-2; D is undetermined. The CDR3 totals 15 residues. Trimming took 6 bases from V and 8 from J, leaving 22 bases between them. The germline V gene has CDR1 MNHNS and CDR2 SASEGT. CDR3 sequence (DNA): TGTGCCAGCAGCAAAGGTGGAGATAATGGAAGAGGCTACACCTTC. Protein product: CASSKGGDNGRGYTF.

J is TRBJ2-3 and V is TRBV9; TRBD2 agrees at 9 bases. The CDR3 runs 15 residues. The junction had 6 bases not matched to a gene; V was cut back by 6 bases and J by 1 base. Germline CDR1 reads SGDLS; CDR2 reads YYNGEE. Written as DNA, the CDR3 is TGTGCCAGCAACCTAGCGGGACGCTGCACAGATACGCAGTATTTT. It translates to CASNLAGRCTDTQYF.

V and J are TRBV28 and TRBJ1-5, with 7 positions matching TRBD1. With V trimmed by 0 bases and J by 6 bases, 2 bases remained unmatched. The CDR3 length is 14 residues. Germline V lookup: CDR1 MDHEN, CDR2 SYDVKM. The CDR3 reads CASSLWPGGQPQHF. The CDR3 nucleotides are TGTGCCAGCAGTTTATGGCCAGGGGGTCAGCCCCAGCATTTT.

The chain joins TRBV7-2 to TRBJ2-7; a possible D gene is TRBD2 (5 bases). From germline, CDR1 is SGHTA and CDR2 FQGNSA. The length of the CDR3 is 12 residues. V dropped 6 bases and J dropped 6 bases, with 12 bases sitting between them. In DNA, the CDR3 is TGTGCCAGCAGTCAACCTGGACTCGAGCAGTACTTC. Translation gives CASSQPGLEQYF.

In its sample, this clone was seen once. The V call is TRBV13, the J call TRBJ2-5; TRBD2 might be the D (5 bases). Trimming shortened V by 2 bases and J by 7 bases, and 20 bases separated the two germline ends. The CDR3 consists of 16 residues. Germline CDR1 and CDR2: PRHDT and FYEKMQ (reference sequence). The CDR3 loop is CASSLPPGSGMGTQYF. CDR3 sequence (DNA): TGTGCCAGCAGCTTACCCCCGGGCTCGGGGATGGGGACCCAGTACTTC.

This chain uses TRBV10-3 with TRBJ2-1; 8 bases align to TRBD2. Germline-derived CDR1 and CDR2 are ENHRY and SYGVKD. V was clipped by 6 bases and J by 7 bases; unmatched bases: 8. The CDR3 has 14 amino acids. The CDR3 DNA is TGTGCCATCAGCCCGGGACTAGGGTGGAATGAGCAGTTCTTC. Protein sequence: CAISPGLGWNEQFF.

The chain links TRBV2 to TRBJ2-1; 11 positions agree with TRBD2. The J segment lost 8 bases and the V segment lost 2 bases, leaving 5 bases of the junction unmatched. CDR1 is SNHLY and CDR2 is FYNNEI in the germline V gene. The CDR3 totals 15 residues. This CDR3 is CASSELAGGLDEQFF. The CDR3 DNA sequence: TGTGCCAGCAGTGAACTAGCGGGAGGACTTGATGAGCAGTTCTTC.

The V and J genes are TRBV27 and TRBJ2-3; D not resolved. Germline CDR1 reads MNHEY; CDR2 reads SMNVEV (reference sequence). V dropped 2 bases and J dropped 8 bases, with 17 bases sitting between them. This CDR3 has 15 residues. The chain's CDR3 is CASSLERPTLGTQYF. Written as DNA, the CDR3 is TGTGCCAGCAGTTTAGAGAGACCGACACTTGGTACGCAGTATTTT.